The next 10 T cell receptor beta chains were all read from a single sample in a study of blood T cell repertoires in COVID-19. Data came from immunoSEQ multiplex PCR; TCRdb stores just in-frame clones and leaves some out. The sample includes about 120,000 clones, around 64% seen only once; the top ten take 0.65% to 0.95%. The sample was peripheral blood. These receptors were taken from a human donor with acute or convalescent COVID-19. The donor label of this sample is uncertain.

This clone was detected many times. J is TRBJ2-1 and V is TRBV5-1; 8 bases are a match to TRBD2. Germline lookup yields CDR1 SGHRS and CDR2 YFSETQ. V lost 0 bases, J lost 2 bases, and 13 bases stayed unmatched. The CDR3 has 19 amino acids. CDR3 region: CASSLAWLRGAQTYNEQFF. The CDR3 DNA follows: TGCGCCAGCAGCTTGGCGTGGTTGCGGGGGGCCCAAACCTACAATGAGCAGTTCTTC.

V gene TRBV9 combines with J gene TRBJ2-5; perhaps TRBD1 as D (6 bases). Germline V gene sequence: CDR1 SGDLS, CDR2 YYNGEE. CDR3 length equals 15 residues. The V and J ends lost 4 bases and 1 base respectively, with 14 bases between them. The CDR3 reads CASSRNGQPQETQYF. The CDR3 DNA reads as TGTGCCAGCAGCCGTAACGGACAGCCCCAAGAGACCCAGTACTTC.

This chain connects TRBV3-1 (or the pseudogene TRBV3-2) to TRBJ1-3; no clear D gene. CDR1 and CDR2 (germline): LGHDT, YNNKEL (reference sequence). The CDR3 covers 17 residues. Trimming took off 1 base at V and 3 bases at J, with 16 bases between the two ends. CDR3 amino acids: CASSQVARPGFGNTIYF. CDR3 sequence (DNA): TGTGCCAGCAGCCAAGTAGCCCGGCCGGGGTTTGGAAACACCATATATTTT.

This clone occurred a few times. CDR3 nucleotides: TGTGCCAGCAGACGCGTTAATTCACCCCTCCACTTT. It yields the protein CASRRVNSPLHF. The genes are TRBV12-3 or TRBV12-4 and TRBJ1-6; D not resolved. This CDR3 spans 12 amino acids. Trimming removed 6 bases at V and 6 bases at J, with 6 bases between.

This sequence joins TRBV10-3 and TRBJ2-1; 9 bases are shared with TRBD1. Germline loops: CDR1 ENHRY, CDR2 SYGVKD. J was trimmed by 6 bases and V by 5 bases; bases with no gene match: 2. The CDR3 runs 13 residues. CDR3 nucleotides: TGTGCCATCAGTATGGGACAGGGCAATGAGCAGTTCTTC. This translates into CAISMGQGNEQFF.

The rearrangement joins TRBV9 to TRBJ2-2; 13 nucleotides match TRBD2. After removal of 5 bases from V and 0 bases from J, the junction contained 7 bases not matched to a gene. The CDR3 has 18 amino acids. Germline assignment: CDR1 SGDLS and CDR2 YYNGEE. CDR3 DNA sequence: TGTGCCAGCAGAAGGACTAGCGGGGGACTGACGAACACCGGGGAGCTGTTTTTT. Protein: CASRRTSGGLTNTGELFF.

The V and J genes are TRBV19 and TRBJ1-2; D possibly corresponds to TRBD1 (6 bases). The CDR3 totals 17 residues. CDR1 and CDR2 (germline): LNHDA, SQIVND (reference sequence). V was cut by 6 bases and J by 5 bases, with 25 bases left in between. CDR3 nucleotide sequence: TGTGCCAGTAGCGACTTCGGACAGTCGTTTTCTATTTATGGCTACACCTTC. Protein product: CASSDFGQSFSIYGYTF.

The J gene is TRBJ1-1, the V gene TRBV29-1; 8 bases agree with TRBD1. The CDR3 runs 14 residues. The germline CDR1 and CDR2 sequences are SQVTM and ANQGSEA. The V gene end was trimmed by 7 bases and the J gene end by 0 bases; junction bases not matched to a gene: 7. CDR3 DNA sequence: TGCAGCGCCGGGGGACAGGCGTTGAACACTGAAGCTTTCTTT. Translating it yields CSAGGQALNTEAFF.

This clone was counted a few times. V usage is TRBV27 and J usage is TRBJ1-4, with 7 nucleotides matching TRBD1. The germline gives CDR1 MNHEY, CDR2 SMNVEV (reference sequence). The CDR3 has 14 amino acids. V lost 3 bases and J lost 7; bases outside the gene matches: 5. The CDR3 here is CASSFSRTGEKLFF. The CDR3 DNA sequence: TGTGCCAGCAGTTTTTCCCGGACAGGTGAAAAACTGTTTTTT.

In this sample, this clone turned up a few times. The chain carries TRBV7-6 and TRBJ2-7; 7 bases line up with TRBD1. Trimming at V came to 5 bases and at J to 2 bases, leaving 6 bases not matched to a gene. The length of the CDR3 is 14 residues. The germline V gene encodes CDR1 SGHVS and CDR2 FNYEAQ. In DNA, the CDR3 is TGTGCCAGCAGCCCCCTCGGACAGGCCTACGAGCAGTACTTC. This encodes CASSPLGQAYEQYF.